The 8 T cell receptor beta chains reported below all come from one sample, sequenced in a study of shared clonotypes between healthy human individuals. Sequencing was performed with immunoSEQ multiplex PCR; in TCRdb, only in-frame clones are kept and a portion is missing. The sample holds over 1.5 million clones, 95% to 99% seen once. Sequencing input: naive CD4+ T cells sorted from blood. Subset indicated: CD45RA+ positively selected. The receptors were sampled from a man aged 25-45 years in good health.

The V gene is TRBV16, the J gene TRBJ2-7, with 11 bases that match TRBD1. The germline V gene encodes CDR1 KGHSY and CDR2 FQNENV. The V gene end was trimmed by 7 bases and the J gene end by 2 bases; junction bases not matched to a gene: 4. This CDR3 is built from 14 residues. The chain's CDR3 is CASNGQGAPYEQYF. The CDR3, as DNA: TGTGCCAGCAACGGACAGGGGGCCCCCTACGAGCAGTACTTC.

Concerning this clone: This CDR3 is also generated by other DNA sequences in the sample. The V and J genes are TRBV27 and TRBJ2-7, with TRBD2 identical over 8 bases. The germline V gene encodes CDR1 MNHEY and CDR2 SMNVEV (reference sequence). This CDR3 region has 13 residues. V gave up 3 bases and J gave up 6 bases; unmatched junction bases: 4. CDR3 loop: CASSLVLAGEQYF. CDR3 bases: TGTGCCAGCAGTTTGGTCCTAGCGGGCGAGCAGTACTTC.

The chain's CDR3 is CSVEGLAGVRKVDTQYF. CDR3 nucleotides: TGCAGCGTTGAAGGACTAGCGGGAGTCCGGAAAGTAGATACGCAGTATTTT. The chain joins TRBV29-1 to TRBJ2-3; 12 positions agree with TRBD2. V lost 1 base, J lost 5 bases, and 10 bases stayed unmatched. Germline lookup yields CDR1 SQVTM and CDR2 ANQGSEA. The CDR3 is made up of 17 amino acids.

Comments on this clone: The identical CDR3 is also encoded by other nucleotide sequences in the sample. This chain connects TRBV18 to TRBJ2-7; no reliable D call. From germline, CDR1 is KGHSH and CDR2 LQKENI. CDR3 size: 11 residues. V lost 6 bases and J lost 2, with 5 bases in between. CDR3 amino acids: CASSSTYEQYF. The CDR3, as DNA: TGTGCCAGCTCTTCGACCTACGAGCAGTACTTC.

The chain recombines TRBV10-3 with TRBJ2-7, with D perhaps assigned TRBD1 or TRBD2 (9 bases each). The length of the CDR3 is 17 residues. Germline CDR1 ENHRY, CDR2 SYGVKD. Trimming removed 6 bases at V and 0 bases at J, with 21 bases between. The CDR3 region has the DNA TGTGCCATCAGGGGGACAGGGCTAGCGGGGAGCTCCTACGAGCAGTACTTC. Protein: CAIRGTGLAGSSYEQYF.

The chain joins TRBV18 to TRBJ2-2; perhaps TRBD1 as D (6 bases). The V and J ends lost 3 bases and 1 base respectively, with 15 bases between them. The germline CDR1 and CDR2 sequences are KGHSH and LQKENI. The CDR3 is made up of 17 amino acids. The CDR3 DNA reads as TGTGCCAGCTCACCCTGGGCAGGGGCTATGAACACCGGGGAGCTGTTTTTT. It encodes CASSPWAGAMNTGELFF.

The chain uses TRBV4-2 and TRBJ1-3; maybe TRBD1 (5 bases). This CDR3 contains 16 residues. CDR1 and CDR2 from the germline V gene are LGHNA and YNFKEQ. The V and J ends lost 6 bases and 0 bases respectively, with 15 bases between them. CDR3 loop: CASSGSDSGSGNTIYF. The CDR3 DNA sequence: TGTGCCAGCAGTGGGTCTGACAGCGGCTCTGGAAACACCATATATTTT.

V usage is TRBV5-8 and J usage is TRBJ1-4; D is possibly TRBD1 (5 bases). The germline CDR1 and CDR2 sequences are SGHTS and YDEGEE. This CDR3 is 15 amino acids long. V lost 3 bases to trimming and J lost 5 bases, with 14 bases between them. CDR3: CASSSPRQGNEKLFF. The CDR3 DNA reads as TGTGCCAGCAGCTCCCCCCGGCAGGGCAATGAAAAACTGTTTTTT.